Listed below are T cell receptor beta chains from one sample, sequenced in a study of blood T cell repertoires in COVID-19. TCRdb's table, derived via immunoSEQ multiplex PCR, lists solely in-frame clones and lacks some. Among over 250,000 clones listed, over 75% were seen once. Sequences were obtained from peripheral blood. All receptors derive from a woman aged 30 to 39 with acute or convalescent COVID-19. Each CDR3 is given with its conserved first and last residue. The D gene is left open where the match is weak. Clone sizes are given selectively: once, few, many, or a class where the clone is expanded.

len	j_gene	d_gene	v_gene	abundance	CDR3aa	CDR3nt
16	TRBJ2-1	TRBD2	TRBV20-1	NA	CSASSPGTSGYNEQFF	TGCAGTGCTAGTAGCCCCGGGACTAGCGGATACAATGAGCAGTTCTTC
15	TRBJ2-3	TRBD2	TRBV29-1	NA	CSVEGILAVADTQYF	TGCAGCGTTGAGGGGATCCTAGCGGTGGCAGATACGCAGTATTTT
15	TRBJ2-1	TRBD2	TRBV7-8	NA	CASSPGLAGVNEQFF	TGTGCCAGCAGCCCCGGACTAGCGGGAGTAAATGAGCAGTTCTTC
15	TRBJ1-2	TRBD1	TRBV6-5	NA	CASSPGTGVNYGYTF	TGTGCCAGCAGCCCCGGGACAGGGGTTAACTATGGCTACACCTTC
15	TRBJ2-7	TRBD1	TRBV7-9	NA	CASSGIQGADYEQYF	TGTGCCAGCAGCGGGATACAGGGGGCGGACTACGAGCAGTACTTC
14	TRBJ2-7	TRBD2	TRBV5-6	NA	CASSGGRNRYEQYF	TGTGCCAGCAGCGGCGGGAGGAACCGCTACGAGCAGTACTTC
14	TRBJ2-1	NA	TRBV19	NA	CASSTRPGDNEQFF	TGTGCCAGTAGTACCAGACCAGGGGACAATGAGCAGTTCTTC
13	TRBJ2-7	NA	TRBV29-1	NA	CSVEGRGDYEQYF	TGCAGCGTTGAGGGCAGGGGCGACTACGAGCAGTACTTC
15	TRBJ1-5	TRBD1	TRBV27	many	CASSRAGQGGQPQHF	TGTGCCAGCAGCCGGGCCGGACAGGGCGGTCAGCCCCAGCATTTT
14	TRBJ1-3	NA	TRBV5-1	NA	CASSPSYSGNTIYF	TGCGCCAGCAGTCCCTCTTACTCTGGAAACACCATATATTTT
16	TRBJ2-7	TRBD1	TRBV19	once	CASSMGTGGRLSEQYF	TGTGCCAGTAGTATGGGGACAGGGGGCCGTCTAAGCGAGCAGTACTTC
12	TRBJ2-1	NA	TRBV7-9	NA	CASSSSDNEQFF	TGTGCCAGCAGCTCCTCCGACAATGAGCAGTTCTTC
14	TRBJ1-1	NA	TRBV19	NA	CASSMGDSGTEAFF	TGTGCCAGTAGTATGGGTGACTCTGGGACTGAAGCTTTCTTT
17	TRBJ2-5	TRBD2	TRBV18	NA	CASSPSLGTISKETQYF	TGTGCCAGCTCACCATCCCTTGGGACTATATCTAAAGAGACCCAGTACTTC
9	TRBJ2-7	NA	TRBV27	NA	CASGHEQYF	TGTGCCAGCGGCCACGAGCAGTACTTC
17	TRBJ2-5	TRBD2	TRBV10-2	once	CASSRSPSGRAGRTQYF	TGCGCCAGCAGCCGATCGCCTAGCGGGAGGGCAGGAAGGACCCAGTACTTC
14	TRBJ2-7	NA	TRBV4-3	NA	CASSQVSLANEQYF	TGCGCCAGCAGCCAAGTAAGCCTAGCGAACGAGCAGTACTTC
15	TRBJ1-1	TRBD1	TRBV5-8	NA	CASSLEQGAWTEAFF	TGTGCCAGCAGCCTCGAACAGGGGGCATGGACTGAAGCTTTCTTT
14	TRBJ2-3	NA	TRBV9	NA	CASSVVDTTDTQYF	TGTGCCAGCAGCGTAGTGGACACCACAGATACGCAGTATTTT
15	TRBJ2-2	TRBD2	TRBV19	NA	CASSILAGATGELFF	TGTGCCAGTAGTATACTAGCGGGAGCCACCGGGGAGCTGTTTTTT
18	TRBJ1-3	TRBD1	TRBV25-1	few	CASSEPGTGVFSGNTIYF	TGTGCCAGCAGTGAACCCGGGACAGGGGTATTCTCTGGAAACACCATATATTTT
18	TRBJ1-6	TRBD1	TRBV3-1/TRBV3-2	NA	CASSQGQGRDSYNSPLHF	TGTGCCAGCAGCCAAGGACAGGGCAGGGACTCCTATAATTCACCCCTCCACTTT
14	TRBJ2-5	TRBD1	TRBV30	NA	CAWRQTGAGETQYF	TGTGCCTGGAGGCAGACAGGGGCTGGGGAGACCCAGTACTTC
17	TRBJ2-3	TRBD2	TRBV24-1	NA	CATNDDRLAGAGDTQYF	TGTGCCACCAATGATGACCGACTAGCGGGAGCCGGAGATACGCAGTATTTT
12	TRBJ2-1	NA	TRBV24-1	few	CATGISYNEQFF	TGTGCCACCGGCATCTCCTACAATGAGCAGTTCTTC
15	TRBJ2-7	TRBD2	TRBV7-9	NA	CASSLFSSGGGEQYF	TGTGCCAGCAGCTTATTTTCGAGCGGGGGCGGCGAGCAGTACTTC
14	TRBJ1-5	NA	TRBV27	once	CASSPQGSNQPQHF	TGTGCCAGCAGTCCCCAGGGGAGCAATCAGCCCCAGCATTTT
14	TRBJ1-5	NA	TRBV5-6	NA	CASSFGGKNQPQHF	TGTGCCAGCAGCTTTGGGGGGAAGAATCAGCCCCAGCATTTT
15	TRBJ1-1	NA	TRBV30	NA	CAWTHSTGLDTEAFF	TGTGCCTGGACGCACAGCACGGGATTGGACACTGAAGCTTTCTTT
13	TRBJ2-7	NA	TRBV7-9	NA	CASSPAGRGEQYF	TGTGCCAGCAGTCCTGCGGGTAGAGGCGAGCAGTACTTC
14	TRBJ1-4	NA	TRBV27	NA	CASSPYDNSEKLFF	TGTGCCAGCAGTCCTTACGACAACAGTGAAAAACTGTTTTTT
13	TRBJ2-7	NA	TRBV15	NA	CATSRPNGNEQYF	TGTGCCACCAGCAGACCGAACGGGAACGAGCAGTACTTC
14	TRBJ2-3	NA	TRBV30	once	CAWSRDRHTDTQYF	TGTGCCTGGAGTAGAGACAGGCACACAGATACGCAGTATTTT
13	TRBJ1-1	NA	TRBV5-8	NA	CASSTDKNTEAFF	TGTGCCAGCAGCACTGACAAGAACACTGAAGCTTTCTTT
13	TRBJ2-7	NA	TRBV6-1	NA	CASSEALFYEQYF	TGTGCCAGCAGTGAAGCCTTGTTCTACGAGCAGTACTTC
14	TRBJ1-2	TRBD1	TRBV18	NA	CASSLRDSAYGYTF	TGTGCCAGCTCACTCCGGGACAGTGCCTATGGCTACACCTTC
16	TRBJ2-3	NA	TRBV18	NA	CASSPGPHRETDTQYF	TGTGCCAGCTCACCCGGGCCTCATAGGGAGACAGATACGCAGTATTTT
14	TRBJ2-1	NA	TRBV7-2	once	CASSLDGGVDEQFF	TGTGCCAGCAGCTTAGATGGAGGGGTCGATGAGCAGTTCTTC
17	TRBJ2-3	TRBD2	TRBV5-1	NA	CASSLRASAGGTDTQYF	TGCGCCAGCAGCTTGAGAGCTTCGGCGGGGGGCACAGATACGCAGTATTTT
15	TRBJ2-2	NA	TRBV6-1	NA	CASSELRGGPGELFF	TGTGCCAGCAGTGAACTGCGGGGAGGTCCCGGGGAGCTGTTTTTT